The rows below give T cell receptor beta chains drawn from one sample of a study of blood T cells in healthy people across ages. TCRdb re-derived calls from the 5' RACE reads in MiXCR, one entry per CDR3 protein. Of 1.4 million or so distinct CDR3 sequences detected, 35% to 45% appear once; the ten largest clones hold approximately 4%. The material sequenced was blood. Receptors were obtained from a woman between 18 and 30 years old in good health. CDR3s include the opening cysteine and the closing phenylalanine or tryptophan. A D gene is named only where the DNA matches it firmly. Clone size is not always given. Where it is, it says once, few, many or a class for expanded clones.

clone_size,d_call,v_call,j_call,cdr3_aa,cdr3_nt
NA,NA,TRBV27,TRBJ2-7,CASSWGENSYEQYF,TGTGCCAGCAGTTGGGGAGAAAACTCCTACGAGCAGTACTTC
NA,TRBD1,TRBV7-9,TRBJ2-7,CASSLLGQGCPLWYEQYF,TGTGCCAGCAGCTTGTTGGGACAGGGGTGTCCTTTATGGTACGAGCAGTACTTC
few,TRBD2,TRBV4-2,TRBJ2-5,CASSPAGTTETQYF,TGTGCCAGCAGCCCTGCCGGGACTACCGAGACCCAGTACTTC
NA,TRBD2,TRBV12-3/TRBV12-4,TRBJ2-7,CASSLSRRTSGSPNRFNEQYF,TGTGCCAGCAGTTTGAGTCGCAGGACTAGCGGGAGCCCCAATCGGTTCAATGAGCAGTACTTC
NA,TRBD1,TRBV20-1,TRBJ1-1,CSAGTGVVSEAFF,TGCAGTGCTGGGACAGGGGTGGTGAGTGAAGCTTTCTTT
NA,TRBD1,TRBV5-1,TRBJ2-3,CASETGSTDTQYF,TGCGCCAGCGAGACAGGGTCCACAGATACGCAGTATTTT
NA,TRBD1,TRBV6-2/TRBV6-3,TRBJ1-1,CATRRDGQGNTEAFF,TGTGCCACACGAAGAGATGGACAGGGGAACACTGAAGCTTTCTTT
NA,NA,TRBV11-2,TRBJ2-5,CASSSLGPVGGTQYF,TGTGCCAGCAGCTCCCTTGGCCCCGTTGGGGGGACCCAGTACTTC
NA,TRBD2,TRBV27,TRBJ2-1,CASSMTSGGAVHNEQFF,TGTGCCAGCAGTATGACTAGCGGGGGGGCCGTACACAATGAGCAGTTCTTC
NA,NA,TRBV7-9,TRBJ1-1,CASSSPPQLEAFF,TGTGCCAGCAGCTCTCCGCCCCAATTAGAAGCTTTCTTT
few,TRBD1,TRBV10-3,TRBJ2-7,CAIGQAAEQYF,TGTGCCATCGGACAGGCGGCCGAGCAGTACTTC
NA,TRBD1,TRBV29-1,TRBJ2-3,CSVEGGQAGADTQYF,TGCAGCGTTGAAGGGGGACAGGCTGGCGCAGATACGCAGTATTTT
NA,NA,TRBV7-9,TRBJ2-1,CASSSGLQKAHEQFF,TGTGCCAGCAGCTCGGGACTTCAAAAGGCCCATGAGCAGTTCTTC
NA,NA,TRBV11-1,TRBJ2-7,CASSPGQRDTYEQYF,TGTGCCAGCAGTCCGGGACAGCGGGACACCTACGAGCAGTACTTC
NA,NA,TRBV7-2,TRBJ1-6,CASSLVSLGVSPLHF,TGTGCCAGCAGCTTAGTCTCGTTGGGAGTTTCACCCCTCCACTTT
NA,NA,TRBV2,TRBJ1-4,CASSASHEKLFF,TGTGCCAGCAGCGCCAGTCATGAAAAACTGTTTTTT
few,NA,TRBV18,TRBJ1-5,CASATPGQPQHF,TGTGCCAGCGCCACTCCGGGGCAGCCCCAGCATTTT
NA,TRBD1,TRBV20-1,TRBJ1-1,CSASPGGGPEAFF,TGCAGTGCTAGCCCAGGGGGCGGGCCTGAAGCTTTCTTT
few,NA,TRBV12-3/TRBV12-4,TRBJ2-3,CASNQGLTDTQYF,TGTGCCAGCAATCAGGGTTTGACAGATACGCAGTATTTT
many,NA,TRBV9,TRBJ1-2,CASSADNYGYTF,TGTGCCAGCAGCGCGGATAACTATGGCTACACCTTC
NA,NA,TRBV4-3,TRBJ2-3,CASSQHDSLGTQYF,TGCGCCAGCAGCCAACATGACAGTCTTGGGACGCAGTATTTT
NA,TRBD1,TRBV7-2,TRBJ2-6,CASSKTGYGANVLTF,TGTGCCAGCAGCAAGACAGGGTATGGGGCCAACGTCCTGACTTTC
many,NA,TRBV6-2/TRBV6-3,TRBJ2-3,CASSYSRVADTQYF,TGTGCCAGCAGTTACTCCAGGGTGGCAGATACGCAGTATTTT
many,NA,TRBV6-2/TRBV6-3,TRBJ2-2,CASSSDGNTGELFF,TGTGCCAGCAGCTCGGACGGGAACACCGGGGAGCTGTTTTTT
once,TRBD2,TRBV10-3,TRBJ2-7,CAISESAGTSGKSYNEQYF,TGTGCCATCAGTGAGTCGGCGGGGACTAGCGGGAAGAGCTACAATGAGCAGTACTTC
few,TRBD1,TRBV7-9,TRBJ1-2,CASSFEGQARLYGYTF,TGTGCCAGCAGCTTTGAAGGACAGGCGAGACTCTATGGCTACACCTTC
NA,NA,TRBV5-5,TRBJ1-5,CASRPGGGDGNQPQHF,TGTGCCAGCAGACCGGGGGGGGGGGATGGTAATCAGCCCCAGCATTTT
NA,NA,TRBV7-6,TRBJ2-1,CASIPPSGSNEQFF,TGTGCCAGCATCCCTCCCAGTGGATCCAATGAGCAGTTCTTC
once,NA,TRBV4-3,TRBJ2-3,CASSRSPLDTQYF,TGCGCCAGCAGCCGATCGCCCCTCGATACGCAGTATTTT
NA,NA,TRBV14,TRBJ1-2,CASSQEIGYGYTF,TGTGCCAGCAGCCAAGAGATTGGCTATGGCTACACCTTC
many,NA,TRBV12-3/TRBV12-4,TRBJ2-1,CASSLGGVSYNEQFF,TGTGCCAGCAGCCTCGGCGGGGTATCATACAATGAGCAGTTCTTC
few,NA,TRBV12-3/TRBV12-4,TRBJ2-7,CASSFTVGYEQYF,TGTGCCAGCAGTTTTACGGTCGGCTACGAGCAGTACTTC
few,NA,TRBV12-3/TRBV12-4,TRBJ1-6,CASSVFLSDIYNSPLHF,TGTGCCAGCTCAGTTTTTTTGTCGGATATCTATAATTCACCCCTCCACTTT
few,NA,TRBV27,TRBJ2-1,CASSPLAGYYNEQFF,TGTGCCAGCAGTCCCTTGGCGGGGTACTACAATGAGCAGTTCTTC
NA,NA,TRBV12-3/TRBV12-4,TRBJ2-5,CASSFQNQETQYF,TGTGCCAGCAGTTTCCAGAACCAAGAGACCCAGTACTTC
few,NA,TRBV12-3/TRBV12-4,TRBJ2-3,CASSRDGGTDTQYF,TGTGCCAGCAGCCGGGACGGCGGCACAGATACGCAGTATTTT
few,TRBD2,TRBV18,TRBJ2-1,CASSLPSGSHYNEQFF,TGTGCCAGCTCACTACCTAGCGGGAGTCACTACAATGAGCAGTTCTTC